The 25 T cell receptor beta chains reported below all come from one sample, sequenced in a study of molecular identifiers for immune sequencing clone quantification. From the PCR reads, TCRdb called clonotypes with MiXCR, one entry per CDR3 protein. The data hold around 470,000 distinct CDR3 sequences, with around 23% observed a single time. Sequenced sample: naive CD8+ T cells from blood, with Jurkat cell RNA spiked in. Documented subset: FACS-sorted CD8+CD4-CCR7+CD45RA+ naive T cells. These receptors were obtained from a human donor in good health. Some libraries in this study had Jurkat cell RNA spiked in.

This chain uses TRBV19 with TRBJ1-1; D unresolved. Germline assignment: CDR1 LNHDA and CDR2 SQIVND (reference sequence). Trimming cost V 3 bases and J 0 bases, with 8 bases left between them. This CDR3 contains 14 residues. The CDR3 here is CASSMSGLNTEAFF. Here the CDR3 DNA reads TGTGCCAGTAGTATGTCAGGCCTGAACACTGAAGCTTTCTTT.

This clonotype was found many times. This chain connects TRBV5-1 to TRBJ2-5; D gene uncertain. The CDR3 extends over 15 amino acids. Trimming took off 2 bases at V and 5 bases at J, with 16 bases between the two ends. Germline-derived CDR1 and CDR2 are SGHRS and YFSETQ. CDR3 region: CASSFSFGAAETQYF. The CDR3 bases are TGCGCCAGCAGCTTCAGTTTTGGCGCGGCGGAGACCCAGTACTTC.

This chain links TRBV9 with TRBJ2-5; tentative D call: TRBD2 (7 bases). Trimming took 3 bases from V and 4 from J, leaving 16 bases between them. This CDR3 has 15 amino acids. CDR1 SGDLS and CDR2 YYNGEE come from the germline V gene. The CDR3 DNA reads as TGTGCCAGCAGCGGCGGGGGCGGCCTAGTAGAGACCCAGTACTTC. Protein: CASSGGGGLVETQYF. Full variable domain (rest looked up from reference TRBV9 and TRBJ2-5): DSGVTQTPKHLITATGQRVTLRCSPRSGDLSVYWYQQSLDQGLQFLIQYYNGEERAKGNILERFSAQQFPDLHSELNLSSLELGDSALYFCASSGGGGLVETQYFGPGTRLLVL.

In the case of this clonotype: This may be a read error, as it is one base from a much larger clone. J is TRBJ1-1 and V is TRBV3-1, with a tentative D call TRBD1 (6 bases). The germline V gene encodes CDR1 LGHDT and CDR2 YNNKEL (reference sequence). Trimming removed 4 bases at V and 6 bases at J, with 21 bases between. CDR3 length: 16 residues. The CDR3 reads CASSPHLQGGGAEAFF. As DNA, the CDR3 is TGTGCCAGCAGCCCGCACTTACAGGGAGGGGGGGCTGAAGCTTTCTTT.

V usage is TRBV6-1 and J usage is TRBJ1-1; D is uncertain. Trimming removed 2 bases from V and 2 bases from J, with 9 bases in between. The CDR3 length is 14 residues. Germline V gives CDR1 MNHNS, CDR2 SASEGT. The DNA of the CDR3 is TGTGCCAGCAGTGAATACGAACTTAACACTGAAGCTTTCTTT. It translates to CASSEYELNTEAFF.

This clonotype has ten or more counts. The chain couples TRBV24-1 to TRBJ2-3; D gene uncertain. The CDR3 spans 16 residues. Trimming stripped 5 bases from V and 3 bases from J, with 17 bases between. Germline CDR1 is KGHDR and CDR2 is SFDVKD. CDR3 nucleotide sequence: TGTGCCACCAGTGCCAGCTTTGGGTACGGTACAGATACGCAGTATTTT. It is translated as CATSASFGYGTDTQYF.

This clonotype occurred many times. The chain is built from TRBV7-9 and TRBJ1-6; 9 bases align to TRBD1. There are 14 residues in the CDR3. With V trimmed by 1 base and J by 9 bases, 1 base remained unmatched. Germline CDR1 reads SEHNR; CDR2 reads FQNEAQ (reference sequence). In DNA form, the CDR3 reads TGTGCCAGCAGCTTAGGACAGGGGGTTTCACCCCTCCACTTT. Translation gives CASSLGQGVSPLHF.

On this clonotype: A clone one base away is much larger, so this may be a read error. The chain is built from TRBV7-2 and TRBJ1-5; maybe TRBD1 (6 bases). Germline-derived CDR1 and CDR2 are SGHTA and FQGNSA. CDR3 length: 14 residues. CDR3 nucleotides: TGTGCTATAGGGACACCGTATAGCAAACAGCCCCAGCATTTT. Translated, it gives CAIGTPYSKQPQHF.

As to this clonotype: A read error may be the cause here, since a much bigger clone is one base away. The chain is built from TRBV21-1 and TRBJ2-5; the D call in the table, TRBD1, was not verified against the DNA. TRBV21-1 is flagged as a pseudogene. The CDR3 runs 14 residues. CDR3 amino acids: CDSSPLGVCETQYF. The CDR3, as DNA: TGTGACAGCAGCCCTCTGGGGGTCTGTGAGACCCAGTACTTC.

This clonotype was observed a few times. This rearrangement joins TRBV4-3 to TRBJ2-2; tentative D call: TRBD1 (6 bases). Per the germline V gene, CDR1 is LGHNA and CDR2 is YSLEER. The ends were cut back, 4 bases at V and 5 bases at J, with 17 bases in the middle. CDR3 length: 16 residues. The CDR3 region is CASSPGRGRGTGELFF. The CDR3 DNA reads as TGCGCCAGCAGCCCAGGCAGGGGCCGTGGTACCGGGGAGCTGTTTTTT.

In its sample, this clonotype was seen many times. The V call is TRBV6-5, the J call TRBJ1-1, with D perhaps matching TRBD1 (5 bases). Per the germline V gene, CDR1 is MNHEY and CDR2 is SVGAGI. V lost 0 bases and J 4 bases, leaving 12 bases between the germline ends. The CDR3 sequence is 15 residues long. CDR3 protein: CASSYSTSGTTEAFF. CDR3 nucleotide sequence: TGTGCCAGCAGTTACTCGACGTCCGGGACCACTGAAGCTTTCTTT.

In regard to this clonotype: A much bigger clone sits one base away, suggesting this may be a read error. CDR3 in amino acids: CARSEPVAGGGYEQYF. For the CDR3, the DNA is TGTGCCCGCAGTGAACCCGTGGCGGGGGGGGGGTACGAGCAGTACTTC. The rearrangement uses TRBV25-1 and TRBJ2-7; 9 bases match TRBD2. The CDR3 totals 16 residues. CDR1 is MGHDK and CDR2 is SYGVNS in the germline V gene.

This clonotype has just a few counts. The chain joins TRBV7-2 to TRBJ2-5; 10 bases fit TRBD2. The V gene end was trimmed by 3 bases and the J gene end by 5 bases; junction bases not matched to a gene: 6. From germline, CDR1 is SGHTA and CDR2 FQGNSA. The CDR3 covers 15 residues. This CDR3 is CASSFPSGSGETQYF. The CDR3, as DNA: TGTGCCAGCAGCTTTCCTAGCGGGAGTGGTGAGACCCAGTACTTC.

This clonotype was detected many times. V and J are TRBV7-2 and TRBJ1-1, with D perhaps TRBD1 (5 bases). CDR1 and CDR2 (germline): SGHTA, FQGNSA. This CDR3 has 14 amino acids. V was clipped by 5 bases and J by 4 bases, with 14 bases between them. CDR3 bases: TGTGCCAGCAGCCCCGGGCTGGGGGGCACTGAAGCTTTCTTT. It yields the protein CASSPGLGGTEAFF.

Turning to this clonotype: This may stem from a read error, because a much larger clone lies one nucleotide away. The J gene is TRBJ2-3, the V gene TRBV7-9; 9 positions match TRBD1. The CDR3 runs 18 residues. Germline V gene sequence: CDR1 SEHNR, CDR2 FQNEAQ (reference sequence). The CDR3 is CASSLARTGAPSTDAQYF. CDR3 coding DNA: TGTGCCAGCAGCTTAGCCAGGACAGGGGCTCCTAGCACAGATGCGCAGTATTTT.

The V gene is TRBV18, the J gene TRBJ2-2; maybe TRBD1 (6 bases). CDR1 is KGHSH, CDR2 LQKENI, per germline. The CDR3 spans 15 residues. V dropped 5 bases and J dropped 1 base, with 11 bases sitting between them. In DNA, the CDR3 is TGTGCCAGCTCAGAGACAGGTCGGAACACCGGGGAGCTGTTTTTT. It codes for CASSETGRNTGELFF. Combining the CDR3 with reference TRBV18 and TRBJ2-2 gives the whole variable domain NAGVMQNPRHLVRRRGQEARLRCSPMKGHSHVYWYRQLPEEGLKFMVYLQKENIIDESGMPKERFSAEFPKEGPSILRIQQVVRGDSAAYFCASSETGRNTGELFFGEGSRLTVL.

V gene TRBV12-3 or TRBV12-4 combines with J gene TRBJ2-2; D is uncertain. This CDR3 has 15 residues. With 6 bases removed from V and 5 bases from J, the gap between germline ends came to 16 bases. In DNA form, the CDR3 reads TGTGCCAGCAGAACCGTTATGAGTGGGACCGGGGAGCTGTTTTTT. Residues: CASRTVMSGTGELFF.

This clonotype was seen only a few times. V gene TRBV14 combines with J gene TRBJ2-7, with D perhaps TRBD2 (5 bases). Germline CDR1 SGHDN, CDR2 FVKESK. CDR3 length: 15 amino acids. V was cut by 1 base and J by 0 bases, with 10 bases left in between. The CDR3 bases are TGTGCCAGCAGCCAAGCCGGGGTGAGCTCCTACGAGCAGTACTTC. It is translated as CASSQAGVSSYEQYF.

This clonotype was observed a few times. The gene calls are TRBV7-9 and TRBJ2-3; TRBD2 matches 10 bases. This CDR3 is built from 17 residues. Germline CDR1 SEHNR, CDR2 FQNEAQ (reference sequence). J was trimmed by 6 bases and V by 5 bases; bases with no gene match: 14. The CDR3 DNA reads TGTGCCAGCAGCCCGGCGACTAGCGGGTCCAGGATGGATACGCAGTATTTT. Its protein product is CASSPATSGSRMDTQYF.

At least ten counts were recorded for this clonotype. The rearrangement joins TRBV4-3 to TRBJ2-7; 11 positions match TRBD2. V shed 2 bases and J 2 bases; nucleotides not matched to a gene: 2. Germline assignment: CDR1 LGHNA and CDR2 YSLEER. The CDR3 is made up of 15 amino acids. The CDR3 region is CASSQLAGGTYEQYF. The CDR3 DNA reads TGCGCCAGCAGCCAACTAGCGGGGGGTACCTACGAGCAGTACTTC.

The rearrangement joins TRBV20-1 to TRBJ1-3, with D maybe TRBD1 (6 bases). The V end lost 1 base, the J end lost 0 bases, and 16 bases lay between the germline ends. Germline CDR1 reads DFQATT; CDR2 reads SNEGSKA (reference sequence). The CDR3 has 17 amino acids. CDR3 in amino acids: CSARVPRGRASGNTIYF. The CDR3 coding sequence is TGCAGTGCTAGAGTTCCCAGGGGCCGAGCCTCTGGAAACACCATATATTTT.

Worth noting for this clonotype: The missing conserved phenylalanine or tryptophan at the end of this CDR3 makes a read error likely. The chain links TRBV7-8 to TRBJ2-7, with D tentatively TRBD1 or TRBD2 (5 bases each). With 2 bases removed from V and 7 bases from J, the gap between germline ends came to 12 bases. This CDR3 region has 13 residues. Germline V gene lookup returns CDR1 SGHVS and CDR2 FQNEAQ. The CDR3, as DNA: TGTGCCAGCAGCTTATTTGGGGGTGATGAGCAGTACATC. Encoded protein: CASSLFGGDEQYI.

This clonotype was seen many times. The V and J genes are TRBV4-3 and TRBJ2-3; 8 bases align to TRBD1. Germline CDR1 reads LGHNA; CDR2 reads YSLEER. The J segment lost 1 base and the V segment lost 0 bases, leaving 0 bases of the junction unmatched. This CDR3 region has 15 residues. The CDR3 DNA follows: TGCGCCAGCAGCCAAGAACAGGGGGGCACAGATACGCAGTATTTT. Translated, it gives CASSQEQGGTDTQYF.

The chain links TRBV5-1 to TRBJ2-3, with D possibly being TRBD2 (6 bases). This CDR3 is built from 15 residues. CDR1 and CDR2 (germline): SGHRS, YFSETQ. Trimming pared 4 bases from V and 2 bases from J, leaving 14 bases between. CDR3 residues: CASSRDSRTTDTQYF. In DNA, the CDR3 is TGCGCCAGCAGCCGGGACTCCCGGACCACAGATACGCAGTATTTT.

In its sample, this clonotype was seen a few times. This sequence joins TRBV6-5 and TRBJ2-2; D possibly corresponds to TRBD2 (5 bases). Looked up from germline, CDR1 is MNHEY and CDR2 is SVGAGI. The CDR3 spans 14 residues. Between the trimmed V and J ends, which lost 6 bases and 3 bases, there was a span of 11 bases. The CDR3 nucleotides read TGTGCCAGCAGCGAAGGAGGTTACACCGGGGAGCTGTTTTTT. Amino acids: CASSEGGYTGELFF.